The 21 T cell receptor beta chains below were found in one sample sequenced in a study of regulatory T cells in long-lasting Graves disease. This sample's time point: newly diagnosed GD, antithyroid drugs for less than 3 months. PBMCs provided the RNA from which the TCR library was made. Libraries of TCR beta came from iRepertoire HTBI primers plus Arm-PCR of CDR3 regions. TCRdb itself ran the multiplex PCR reads through MiXCR, one entry per CDR3 protein. The sample lists fewer than 550,000 distinct CDR3 sequences; 15% to 20% were seen once. In addition, the sample was reused for a study of T cells in Graves' hyperthyroidism and ophthalmopathy.

The specimen comprised peripheral blood mononuclear cells (PBMCs), sampled at new diagnosis, from a patient treated with antithyroid drugs. The receptor source for this set is a woman aged 35-60 years with Graves disease.

Worth noting for this clonotype: One base separates it from a far larger clone, so it is likely a read error. The chain joins TRBV2 to TRBJ2-5; D gene unclear. Trimming stripped 6 bases from V and 5 bases from J, with 13 bases between. Germline V gives CDR1 SNHLY, CDR2 FYNNEI. This CDR3 is built from 13 residues. CDR3 sequence (DNA): TGTGCCAGCAGCTTTAGTAGGGTGGAGACCCAGTACTTC. This encodes CASSFSRVETQYF. The complete variable domain, with remaining parts taken from reference TRBV2 and TRBJ2-5, reads EPEVTQTPSHQVTQMGQEVILRCVPISNHLYFYWYRQILGQKVEFLVSFYNNEISEKSEIFDDQFSVERPDGSNFTLKIRSTKLEDSAMYFCASSFSRVETQYFGPGTRLLVL.

This clonotype was recorded many times. One end of the junction does not line up with germline, which may come from a read error. The rearrangement uses TRBV10-3 and TRBJ1-1; TRBD1 is a possible D gene (6 bases). The CDR3 runs 17 residues. Germline V gene data show CDR1 as ENHRY and CDR2 as SYGVKD. CDR3 residues: CAISEWGGRGMNTEAFF. The DNA of the CDR3 is TGTGCCATCAGCGAGTGGGGGGGCAGAGGGATGAACACTGAAGCTTTCTTT.

This clonotype was seen a few times. This chain links TRBV18 with TRBJ2-1; 8 bases are a match to TRBD1. Germline values: CDR1 KGHSH, CDR2 LQKENI. The CDR3 length is 15 residues. J gave up 9 bases and V 2 bases, and 9 bases lay outside the gene matches. This CDR3 reads CASSPRTGLEGEQFF. Written as DNA, the CDR3 is TGTGCCAGCTCACCAAGGACAGGGTTGGAGGGTGAGCAGTTCTTC.

This clonotype was counted between two and nine times. The chain links TRBV7-3 to TRBJ2-3; 10 bases align to TRBD2. J gave up 5 bases and V 5 bases, and 10 bases lay outside the gene matches. The CDR3 length is 16 residues. Germline V gene sequence: CDR1 SGHTA, CDR2 FQGTGA. Written as DNA, the CDR3 is TGTGCCAGCAGCCTGAGCGGGGGGGTGAATGGAGATACGCAGTATTTT. It is translated as CASSLSGGVNGDTQYF.

This clonotype was found many times. The gene calls are TRBV6-1 and TRBJ2-2; 12 bases fit TRBD1. Germline CDR1 MNHNS, CDR2 SASEGT. This CDR3 comprises 17 residues. Trimming took 5 bases from V and 5 from J; bases not matched to a gene: 9. In nucleotides, the CDR3 is TGTGCCAGCAGTCCGGAAGGGACAGGGGGCTGGACCGGGGAGCTGTTTTTT. Protein product: CASSPEGTGGWTGELFF.

This clonotype was detected a few times. The chain is built from TRBV5-1 and TRBJ2-7, with D possibly being TRBD2 (6 bases). The ends were cut back, 0 bases at V and 2 bases at J, with 9 bases in the middle. Germline CDR1 and CDR2: SGHRS and YFSETQ. This CDR3 comprises 14 residues. DNA of the CDR3: TGCGCCAGCAGCTTGGATGCTAGCGCCTACGAGCAGTACTTC. This codes for CASSLDASAYEQYF. The full variable domain, with the rest looked up from reference TRBV5-1 and TRBJ2-7, is KAGVTQTPRYLIKTRGQQVTLSCSPISGHRSVSWYQQTPGQGLQFLFEYFSETQRNKGNFPGRFSGRQFSNSRSEMNVSTLELGDSALYLCASSLDASAYEQYFGPGTRLTVT.

The chain employs TRBV7-9 and TRBJ1-2; tentative D call: TRBD1 (5 bases). Trimming removed 5 bases from V and 5 bases from J, with 18 bases in between. The germline V gene encodes CDR1 SEHNR and CDR2 FQNEAQ (reference sequence). This CDR3 region has 15 residues. The CDR3 bases are TGTGCCAGCAGCCCCGGGGGGATCTACCGATATGGCTACACCTTC. Residues: CASSPGGIYRYGYTF.

This clonotype was picked up many times. For the CDR3, the DNA is TGTGCCAGCAGTTTAACCCGGCAGTCCTATGGCTACACCTTC. Translated, it gives CASSLTRQSYGYTF. The rearrangement joins TRBV28 to TRBJ1-2; D remains ambiguous. Looked up from germline, CDR1 is MDHEN and CDR2 is SYDVKM. V shed 2 bases and J shed 4 bases, with 11 bases lying between them. The CDR3 is 14 residues long.

This clonotype was recorded many times. V is TRBV19 and J is TRBJ1-5; D not certain. This CDR3 contains 14 residues. Germline CDR1 and CDR2: LNHDA and SQIVND (reference sequence). V was pared by 11 bases and J by 2 bases, with 16 bases between. CDR3 region: CAATNQLGNQPQHF. CDR3 DNA sequence: TGTGCCGCCACCAATCAGCTGGGCAATCAGCCCCAGCATTTT.

This clonotype came up a few times. The chain combines TRBV28 with TRBJ1-1; D remains ambiguous. CDR1 is MDHEN, CDR2 SYDVKM, per germline. Trimming removed 7 bases from V and 2 bases from J, with 11 bases in between. There are 13 residues in the CDR3. The CDR3 DNA follows: TGTGCCAGCACCTGGACCGTCAACACTGAAGCTTTCTTT. Protein sequence: CASTWTVNTEAFF.

This clonotype has more than one count but fewer than ten. This chain uses TRBV28 with TRBJ2-1; a weak D match, TRBD1 (6 bases). V was shortened by 5 bases and J by 4 bases, with 15 bases between the two germline ends. Germline V gives CDR1 MDHEN, CDR2 SYDVKM. There are 15 residues in the CDR3. CDR3 sequence: CASSPSGTNYNEQFF. CDR3 in DNA: TGTGCCAGCAGTCCCTCCGGGACAAATTACAATGAGCAGTTCTTC.

V gene TRBV12-3 or TRBV12-4 combines with J gene TRBJ1-4; possibly TRBD1 for D (6 bases). The V end was cut by 7 bases, the J end by 4 bases, with 13 bases between. This CDR3 is 14 amino acids long. As DNA, the CDR3 is TGTGCCAGCACCCCGACAGGAAGTAATGAAAAACTGTTTTTT. Protein: CASTPTGSNEKLFF.

The rearrangement uses TRBV5-1 and TRBJ2-1, with D perhaps TRBD1 (7 bases). The CDR3 contains 14 residues. Deletions cut 4 bases from V and 10 bases from J, with 18 bases between. Germline CDR1 reads SGHRS; CDR2 reads YFSETQ. The CDR3 reads CASSPGRLGGEQFF. In DNA form, the CDR3 reads TGCGCCAGCAGCCCGGGGAGGTTAGGGGGCGAGCAGTTCTTC.

This clonotype came up many times. The junction and the germline gene differ at one end; a read error may be behind it. The chain joins TRBV5-1 to TRBJ2-3, with TRBD2 as a possible D gene (5 bases). Germline CDR1 and CDR2: SGHRS and YFSETQ. The CDR3 is 13 amino acids. The CDR3 spells CASSSSLAEGWNF. In DNA form, the CDR3 reads TGCGCCAGCAGCTCGTCCCTGGCAGAGGGTTGGAATTTT.

At least ten counts were recorded for this clonotype. The gene calls are TRBV18 and TRBJ1-1; D not certain. V lost 6 bases, J lost 1 base, and 12 bases lay in between. This CDR3 region has 14 residues. From germline, CDR1 is KGHSH and CDR2 LQKENI. CDR3: CASSPTAANTEAFF. CDR3 nucleotides: TGTGCCAGCTCGCCCACGGCGGCGAACACTGAAGCTTTCTTT.

This clonotype was counted ten times or more. The V gene is TRBV12-5, the J gene TRBJ2-3, with a tentative D call TRBD2 (5 bases). The V and J ends lost 7 bases and 5 bases respectively, with 19 bases between them. Germline CDR1 LGHNT, CDR2 FRNRAP. The CDR3 length is 15 residues. The chain's CDR3 is CASDRLSRELDTQYF. CDR3 coding DNA: TGTGCTAGTGATCGGTTGAGCCGGGAATTAGATACGCAGTATTTT. Together with reference TRBV12-5 and TRBJ2-3, the CDR3 gives the full variable domain: DARVTQTPRHKVTEMGQEVTMRCQPILGHNTVFWYRQTMMQGLELLAYFRNRAPLDDSGMPKDRFSAEMPDATLATLKIQPSEPRDSAVYFCASDRLSRELDTQYFGPGTRLTVL.

This clonotype was seen at least ten times. V is TRBV2 and J is TRBJ1-5; D not resolved. The germline V gene encodes CDR1 SNHLY and CDR2 FYNNEI. The CDR3 is made up of 16 amino acids. Trimming removed 2 bases at V and 3 bases at J, with 14 bases between. CDR3 in DNA: TGTGCCAGCAGTGAATGGGCAGATCCTTTCAATCAGCCCCAGCATTTT. Protein: CASSEWADPFNQPQHF.

There are many counts of this clonotype. The chain joins TRBV7-9 to TRBJ2-7, with TRBD1 matching 10 bases. Per germline, CDR1 SEHNR and CDR2 FQNEAQ (reference sequence). The CDR3 is 18 amino acids. The ends lost 1 base at V and 5 bases at J; junction bases unmatched: 14. CDR3 DNA: TGTGCCAGCAGCTTAGGGGCAGGGACAGGGGTAAAGATGAACGAGCAGTACTTC. It yields the protein CASSLGAGTGVKMNEQYF.

This clonotype turned up a few times. V gene TRBV12-3 or TRBV12-4 combines with J gene TRBJ1-5; no reliable D call. The V gene lost 5 bases and the J gene lost 1 base, with 12 bases spanning the gap. The CDR3 is 15 amino acids. CDR3 coding DNA: TGTGCCAGCAGTCAGACCTCATCGAGCAATCAGCCCCAGCATTTT. Translation: CASSQTSSSNQPQHF.

This clonotype was observed many times. The J gene is TRBJ1-2, the V gene TRBV3-1; D remains unclear. This CDR3 spans 17 amino acids. The V gene lost 4 bases and the J gene lost 8 bases, with 26 bases spanning the gap. In germline, CDR1 is LGHDT, CDR2 YNNKEL (reference sequence). The CDR3 protein is CASSPVSIGSRVGGYTF. CDR3 DNA: TGTGCCAGCAGCCCCGTCTCGATAGGCTCGAGGGTCGGCGGCTACACCTTC.

This clonotype has ten or more counts. This sequence joins TRBV18 and TRBJ2-5, with D uncertain. This CDR3 is built from 14 residues. Germline V gene sequence: CDR1 KGHSH, CDR2 LQKENI. V was cut by 3 bases and J by 3 bases, with 11 bases left in between. The CDR3 DNA reads TGTGCCAGCTCACCTCAATCCGGAGAAGAGACCCAGTACTTC. Translating it yields CASSPQSGEETQYF.